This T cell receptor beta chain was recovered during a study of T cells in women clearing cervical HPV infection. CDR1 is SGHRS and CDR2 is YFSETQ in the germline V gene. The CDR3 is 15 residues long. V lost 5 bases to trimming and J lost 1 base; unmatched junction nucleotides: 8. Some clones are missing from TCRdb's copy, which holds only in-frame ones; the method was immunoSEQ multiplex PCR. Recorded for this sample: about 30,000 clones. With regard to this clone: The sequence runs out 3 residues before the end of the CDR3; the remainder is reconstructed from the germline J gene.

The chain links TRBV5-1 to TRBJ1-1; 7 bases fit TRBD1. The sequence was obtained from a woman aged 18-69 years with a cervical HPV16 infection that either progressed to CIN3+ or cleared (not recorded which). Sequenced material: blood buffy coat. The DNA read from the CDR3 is TGCGCCAGCAGGGGCGAGGGGGCTGGGAACACTGAA. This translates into CASRGEGAGNTE. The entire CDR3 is CASRGEGAGNTEAFF. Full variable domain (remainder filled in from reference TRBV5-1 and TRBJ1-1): KAGVTQTPRYLIKTRGQQVTLSCSPISGHRSVSWYQQTPGQGLQFLFEYFSETQRNKGNFPGRFSGRQFSNSRSEMNVSTLELGDSALYLCASRGEGAGNTEAFFGQGTRLTVV.